This TCR beta chain appears in the sequencing data of a study of blood T cell repertoires in COVID-19. Whole-study context: Whether acute or convalescent, the COVID-19 samples came from the United States, Italy and Spain. Sample material is recorded as cDNA or gDNA derived from T cells, B-cell-depleted T cells, or PBMCs.

In the original analysis: Amplification with reference gene primers provided the estimates of nucleated cell counts. Profiled with immunoSEQ multiplex PCR; TCRdb holds only in-frame clones, not every one. V, J and clone size derive from that table, while D and trimming were established from the DNA sequence. The table shows 300,000 to 400,000 clones, with around 90% occurring only once. This CDR3 spans 13 amino acids. V dropped 3 bases and J dropped 6 bases, with 12 bases sitting between them. The clonotype comes from a human donor in a cohort sampled during active COVID-19. The V gene is TRBV12-3 or TRBV12-4, the J gene TRBJ2-7; D may be TRBD2 (6 bases). Specimen: peripheral blood. This CDR3 is CASSFDPGGEQYF. The CDR3 nucleotides are TGTGCCAGCAGTTTTGACCCCGGGGGCGAGCAGTACTTC.